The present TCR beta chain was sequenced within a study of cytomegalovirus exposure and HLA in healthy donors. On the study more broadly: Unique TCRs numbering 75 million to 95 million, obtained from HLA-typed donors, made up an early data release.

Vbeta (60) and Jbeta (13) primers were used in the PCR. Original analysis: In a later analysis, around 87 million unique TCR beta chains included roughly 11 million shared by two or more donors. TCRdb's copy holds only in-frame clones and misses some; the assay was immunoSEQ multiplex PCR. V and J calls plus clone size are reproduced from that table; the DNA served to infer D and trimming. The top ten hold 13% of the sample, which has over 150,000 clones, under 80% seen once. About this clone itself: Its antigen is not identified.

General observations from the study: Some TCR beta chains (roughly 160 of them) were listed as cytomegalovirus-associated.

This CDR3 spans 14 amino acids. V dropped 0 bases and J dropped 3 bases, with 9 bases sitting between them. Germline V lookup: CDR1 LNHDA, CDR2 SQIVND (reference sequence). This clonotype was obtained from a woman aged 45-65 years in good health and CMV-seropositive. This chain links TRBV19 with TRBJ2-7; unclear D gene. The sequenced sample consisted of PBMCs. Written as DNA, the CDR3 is TGTGCCAGTAGTATAGAATTCCCAGTCTACGAGCAGTACTTC. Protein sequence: CASSIEFPVYEQYF.